The 29 T cell receptor beta chains listed next were all sequenced from one sample in a study of T cell responses to AZD1222 COVID-19 vaccine. The method was immunoSEQ multiplex PCR; TCRdb's version includes in-frame clones alone and lacks a portion of them. The sample includes about 130,000 clones, roughly 90% seen only once; the top ten take roughly 1.5%. The sequences come from peripheral blood, collected on day 0 of AZD1222 vaccination. The receptor set was obtained from an adult in good health.

The chain carries TRBV11-1 and TRBJ1-3; a possible D gene is TRBD1 (6 bases). Germline lookup yields CDR1 SGHAT and CDR2 FQDESV (reference sequence). This CDR3 has 14 amino acids. Trimming stripped 5 bases from V and 0 bases from J, with 8 bases between. The CDR3 nucleotides read TGTGCCAGCAGCCCGGACAGCTCTGGAAACACCATATATTTT. It is translated as CASSPDSSGNTIYF.

The J gene is TRBJ1-3, the V gene TRBV5-4; weak D call: TRBD1 (6 bases). The V gene lost 4 bases and the J gene lost 2 bases, with 10 bases spanning the gap. Per germline, CDR1 SGHNT and CDR2 YYREEE (reference sequence). This CDR3 comprises 14 residues. CDR3 sequence: CASSAGVAGNTIYF. The CDR3 bases are TGTGCCAGCAGCGCAGGGGTGGCTGGAAACACCATATATTTT.

The CDR3 reads CAISERHSYEQYF. CDR3 bases: TGTGCCATCAGTGAGCGTCACTCCTACGAGCAGTACTTC. The J gene is TRBJ2-7, the V gene TRBV10-3, with D hard to call. The CDR3 has 13 residues. The germline V gene encodes CDR1 ENHRY and CDR2 SYGVKD. V gave up 2 bases and J gave up 0 bases, with 5 bases separating them.

J is TRBJ1-1 and V is TRBV18, with D maybe TRBD1 (5 bases). The CDR3 consists of 14 residues. V gave up 0 bases and J gave up 5 bases, with 10 bases separating them. Germline V gives CDR1 KGHSH, CDR2 LQKENI. The CDR3 DNA is TGTGCCAGCTCACCACCGTCAGGGTTAACTGAAGCTTTCTTT. Its protein product is CASSPPSGLTEAFF.

The chain joins TRBV28 to TRBJ1-4; tentatively, D is TRBD1 (5 bases). V shed 5 bases and J shed 4 bases, with 8 bases lying between them. The V gene's germline CDR1 is MDHEN and CDR2 SYDVKM. The CDR3 covers 13 residues. The CDR3: CASSGGGNEKLFF. In nucleotides, the CDR3 is TGTGCCAGCAGTGGGGGGGGTAATGAAAAACTGTTTTTT.

The rearrangement uses TRBV15 and TRBJ1-6; 9 nucleotides line up with TRBD1. Trimming took 3 bases from V and 8 from J; bases not matched to a gene: 2. Looked up from germline, CDR1 is LNHNV and CDR2 is YYDKDF (reference sequence). The CDR3 has 14 amino acids. Here the CDR3 DNA reads TGTGCCACCAGCAGGAGGACAGGGGATTCACCCCTCCACTTT. This gives the protein CATSRRTGDSPLHF.

V is TRBV5-1 and J is TRBJ1-3, with D maybe TRBD1 (6 bases). The V end was cut by 0 bases, the J end by 0 bases, with 10 bases between. CDR1 is SGHRS and CDR2 is YFSETQ in the germline V gene. There are 16 residues in the CDR3. The chain's CDR3 is CASSLAGASSGNTIYF. CDR3 in DNA: TGCGCCAGCAGCTTGGCAGGGGCGTCCTCTGGAAACACCATATATTTT.

This clone was counted a few times. The rearrangement uses TRBV2 and TRBJ2-2, with D possibly TRBD2 on 5 matching bases. The V end was cut by 2 bases, the J end by 2 bases, with 18 bases between. CDR3 length equals 18 residues. Germline V gene lookup returns CDR1 SNHLY and CDR2 FYNNEI. For the CDR3, the DNA is TGTGCCAGCAGTGAACTCCGCGATCGGAGGCTAAACACCGGGGAGCTGTTTTTT. Its translation is CASSELRDRRLNTGELFF.

The V call is TRBV7-2, the J call TRBJ2-7, with 11 nucleotides matching TRBD1. V gave up 1 base and J gave up 6 bases; unmatched junction bases: 5. CDR1 and CDR2 from the germline V gene are SGHTA and FQGNSA. The CDR3 runs 15 residues. DNA for the CDR3: TGTGCCAGCAGCTTAGGGTCCGGGACAGGGGGCGAGCAGTACTTC. Residues: CASSLGSGTGGEQYF.

This clone was detected only once. The chain's CDR3 is CASSPQADQPQHF. In DNA, the CDR3 is TGTGCCAGCTCACCACAAGCAGATCAGCCCCAGCATTTT. The chain recombines TRBV18 with TRBJ1-5; no reliable D call. CDR1 KGHSH and CDR2 LQKENI come from the germline V gene. The CDR3 covers 13 residues. V was shortened by 1 base and J by 5 bases, with 6 bases between the two germline ends.

The chain employs TRBV19 and TRBJ1-2, with D tentatively TRBD1 (6 bases). V gave up 3 bases and J gave up 3 bases, with 14 bases separating them. The CDR3 has 15 amino acids. Germline V gives CDR1 LNHDA, CDR2 SQIVND (reference sequence). The CDR3 region has the DNA TGTGCCAGTAGTATTTTGGGCAGGGGAGACTATGGCTACACCTTC. It encodes CASSILGRGDYGYTF. Complete variable domain (other parts from reference TRBV19 and TRBJ1-2): DGGITQSPKYLFRKEGQNVTLSCEQNLNHDAMYWYRQDPGQGLRLIYYSQIVNDFQKGDIAEGYSVSREKKESFPLTVTSAQKNPTAFYLCASSILGRGDYGYTFGSGTRLTVV.

The chain joins TRBV9 to TRBJ2-5, with 8 positions matching TRBD1. The CDR3 sequence is 15 residues long. Germline CDR1 reads SGDLS; CDR2 reads YYNGEE. With 4 bases clipped from V and 5 bases from J, the junction kept 10 bases outside the gene matches. The CDR3, as DNA: TGTGCCAGCAGCCCCTCGCAGGGGGCAATGGAGACCCAGTACTTC. Its protein product is CASSPSQGAMETQYF.

The chain employs TRBV6-6 and TRBJ1-2; no firm D call. V lost 6 bases and J lost 3, with 8 bases in between. The CDR3 has 12 amino acids. Germline CDR1 reads MNHNY; CDR2 reads SVGAGI (reference sequence). The CDR3 DNA reads TGTGCCAGCAGAGCCAGCGACTATGGCTACACCTTC. Translating gives CASRASDYGYTF.

The genes are TRBV30 and TRBJ2-7, with D possibly TRBD2 on 6 matching bases. CDR1 is GTSNPN, CDR2 SVGIG, per germline (reference sequence). There are 17 residues in the CDR3. The V gene lost 2 bases and the J gene lost 6 bases, with 26 bases spanning the gap. The CDR3 loop is CAWSHTTLIRRGVEQYF. The CDR3 DNA is TGTGCCTGGAGTCATACTACCCTCATCCGGCGGGGCGTCGAGCAGTACTTC.

The genes are TRBV19 and TRBJ1-1; possible D gene TRBD1, 5 bases. The CDR3 is 12 residues long. Germline CDR1 LNHDA, CDR2 SQIVND (reference sequence). V lost 7 bases to trimming and J lost 3 bases, with 9 bases between them. CDR3 DNA sequence: TGTGCCAGTATCGGGGACTACACTGAAGCTTTCTTT. Residues: CASIGDYTEAFF.

This chain uses TRBV5-5 with TRBJ1-5; D is ambiguous. Deletions cut 0 bases from V and 0 bases from J, with 4 bases between. Germline-derived CDR1 and CDR2 are SGHKS and YYEKEE (reference sequence). This CDR3 comprises 14 residues. The CDR3 sequence is CASSLGVSNQPQHF. The CDR3 coding sequence is TGTGCCAGCAGCTTGGGGGTTAGCAATCAGCCCCAGCATTTT.

The chain links TRBV7-2 to TRBJ2-1, with D uncertain. Germline CDR1 is SGHTA and CDR2 is FQGNSA. The CDR3 covers 11 residues. Trimming took off 6 bases at V and 8 bases at J, with 8 bases between the two ends. The CDR3 DNA reads TGTGCCAGCAGTCGAAGCGATGAGCAGTTCTTC. It encodes CASSRSDEQFF.

The gene calls are TRBV28 and TRBJ1-1, with D perhaps matching TRBD1 (5 bases). The germline CDR1 and CDR2 sequences are MDHEN and SYDVKM. Between the trimmed V and J ends, which lost 2 bases and 3 bases, there was a span of 16 bases. This CDR3 is 16 amino acids long. CDR3 loop: CASSLRQGPLDTEAFF. The CDR3 DNA is TGTGCCAGCAGTTTACGGCAGGGTCCCTTAGACACTGAAGCTTTCTTT.

V usage is TRBV12-5 and J usage is TRBJ1-1, with D unclear. From germline, CDR1 is LGHNT and CDR2 FRNRAP. The CDR3 contains 12 residues. Trimming removed 6 bases from V and 4 bases from J, with 9 bases in between. The CDR3 sequence is CASGIRSTEAFF. The CDR3 DNA follows: TGTGCTAGTGGCATACGGAGCACTGAAGCTTTCTTT.

The chain recombines TRBV19 with TRBJ2-3, with TRBD2 matching over 11 bases. Unmatched junction bases numbered 4, after V lost 5 bases and J lost 0 bases. The CDR3 consists of 16 residues. From germline, CDR1 is LNHDA and CDR2 SQIVND (reference sequence). DNA for the CDR3: TGTGCCAGTAGTGTTCGACTAGCGGGAAGCACAGATACGCAGTATTTT. This translates into CASSVRLAGSTDTQYF. Filled out from reference TRBV19 and TRBJ2-3, the complete variable domain reads DGGITQSPKYLFRKEGQNVTLSCEQNLNHDAMYWYRQDPGQGLRLIYYSQIVNDFQKGDIAEGYSVSREKKESFPLTVTSAQKNPTAFYLCASSVRLAGSTDTQYFGPGTRLTVL.

V is TRBV3-1 (or the pseudogene TRBV3-2) and J is TRBJ2-3; D ambiguous. The CDR3 has 18 residues. Looked up from germline, CDR1 is LGHDT and CDR2 is YNNKEL (reference sequence). V was clipped by 3 bases and J by 1 base, with 20 bases between them. Here the CDR3 DNA reads TGTGCCAGCAGCCAGGCCCCCGTGGTCGCAGGTTGCACAGATACGCAGTATTTT. This codes for CASSQAPVVAGCTDTQYF.

This clone has just a few counts. The chain combines TRBV12-3 or TRBV12-4 with TRBJ1-1; TRBD1 is a possible D gene (5 bases). This CDR3 spans 12 amino acids. Trimming shortened V by 1 base and J by 7 bases, and 7 bases separated the two germline ends. The CDR3 protein is CASSLGQFEAFF. The CDR3 DNA reads as TGTGCCAGCAGTTTAGGACAGTTTGAAGCTTTCTTT.

The V gene is TRBV7-7, the J gene TRBJ2-2; 11 bases fit TRBD2. The CDR3 extends over 17 amino acids. Germline CDR1 reads SSHAT; CDR2 reads FNYEAQ (reference sequence). V lost 5 bases and J lost 0; bases outside the gene matches: 5. The chain's CDR3 is CASSPLAGGTNTGELFF. The CDR3 bases are TGTGCCAGCAGCCCATTAGCGGGGGGGACGAACACCGGGGAGCTGTTTTTT.

This chain connects TRBV15 to TRBJ2-3, with 10 positions matching TRBD2. After removal of 5 bases from V and 2 bases from J, the junction contained 7 bases not matched to a gene. Germline CDR1 is LNHNV and CDR2 is YYDKDF (reference sequence). CDR3 length: 16 residues. Here the CDR3 DNA reads TGTGCCACCAGCGACAGCGGGGGGGATATCACAGATACGCAGTATTTT. Its translation: CATSDSGGDITDTQYF.

The chain uses TRBV5-6 and TRBJ1-1; maybe TRBD1 (6 bases). Germline CDR1 is SGHDT and CDR2 is YYEEEE. Between the trimmed V and J ends, which lost 4 bases and 3 bases, there was a span of 10 bases. The CDR3 sequence is 13 residues long. Here the CDR3 DNA reads TGTGCCAGCAGCGTGGACAGTTACACTGAAGCTTTCTTT. Protein: CASSVDSYTEAFF.

The V call is TRBV19, the J call TRBJ1-1; perhaps TRBD1 as D (5 bases). The CDR3 spans 14 residues. The V end was cut by 3 bases, the J end by 7 bases, with 15 bases between. The germline V gene has CDR1 LNHDA and CDR2 SQIVND (reference sequence). CDR3 amino acids: CASSIPGAGLEAFF. The CDR3 nucleotides are TGTGCCAGTAGTATCCCTGGGGCAGGGCTTGAAGCTTTCTTT.

The chain is built from TRBV28 and TRBJ1-3; a weak D match, TRBD1 (5 bases). Trimming stripped 7 bases from V and 3 bases from J, with 10 bases between. The CDR3 sequence is 13 residues long. CDR1 and CDR2 from the germline V gene are MDHEN and SYDVKM. The CDR3 DNA sequence: TGTGCCAGCACGGGGCCGTATGGAAACACCATATATTTT. Protein product: CASTGPYGNTIYF.

This clone was seen more than once but under ten times. This chain connects TRBV3-1 (or the pseudogene TRBV3-2) to TRBJ1-6, with D perhaps TRBD1 (5 bases). This CDR3 region has 16 residues. Germline lookup yields CDR1 LGHDT and CDR2 YNNKEL (reference sequence). Trimming left V 4 bases short and J 1 base short, with 11 bases between. CDR3 protein: CASSPMGRSYNSPLHF. The CDR3, as DNA: TGTGCCAGCAGCCCAATGGGGCGGTCCTATAATTCACCCCTCCACTTT.

This clone was seen a single time. The chain joins TRBV9 to TRBJ1-2, with D tentatively TRBD1 (6 bases). CDR3 length: 13 residues. The V end lost 1 base, the J end lost 8 bases, and 12 bases lay between the germline ends. Germline loops: CDR1 SGDLS, CDR2 YYNGEE. CDR3 sequence: CASSVWGAGGYTF. The DNA of the CDR3 is TGTGCCAGCAGCGTATGGGGGGCAGGAGGCTACACCTTC.